This T cell receptor (beta chain) derives from a study of CD8 T cells in ankylosing spondylitis. General study results and limits: Earlier studies detected some motif variants in reactive arthritis synovial fluid and blood. Enrichment of disease-linked clones was reportedly significant in matched ankylosing spondylitis synovial fluid. The authors found the disease-linked clones to be CD8+ and relatively rare in peripheral blood. Ankylosing spondylitis blood seemed to carry a telltale TCR beta motif made of roughly 8 highly homologous variants.

Preparation of TCR beta libraries was done by quantitative 5'-RACE with molecular barcodes. TCRdb reprocessed the 5' RACE reads with MiXCR, giving one entry per CDR3 protein. Counted here are 130,000 or so distinct CDR3 sequences, about a sixth occurring once; the ten biggest clones make up around a third. This clonotype was recorded at least ten times. Its matching antigen is unknown. The V and J ends lost 0 bases and 1 base respectively, with 4 bases between them. The CDR3 totals 13 residues. Per germline, CDR1 SGDLS and CDR2 YYNGEE. Material for sequencing was blood, either unsorted or a sorted T cell fraction (not recorded which). The chain has TRBV9 and TRBJ1-1; no firm D call. The origin of this receptor is a male donor with ankylosing spondylitis. CDR3 residues: CASSVAGNTEAFF. In nucleotides, the CDR3 is TGTGCCAGCAGCGTAGCGGGGAACACTGAAGCTTTCTTT.